The clone carrying this T cell receptor (beta chain) appeared a single time. As yet, its antigen is unknown. This specimen belongs to a study of Ad26.COV2.S vaccination and SARS-CoV-2 variants. The study, taken as a whole, reports: Vaccinated and placebo-treated recipients had similar non-spike TCR breadth.

Sequenced by immunoSEQ multiplex PCR; TCRdb stores in-frame clones only, minus some. The sample includes more than 85,000 clones, 80% of them seen just once. Germline CDR1 is SGHAT and CDR2 is FQNNGV. The V segment lost 6 bases and the J segment 5 bases; nucleotides outside the gene matches: 13. The length of the CDR3 is 17 residues. Sequencing was performed on peripheral blood, taken after recovery from COVID-19. This receptor was taken from a human donor who had recovered from COVID-19. The chain is built from TRBV11-2 and TRBJ1-4; 9 bases are a match to TRBD1. This CDR3 reads CASSSGQGRYVNEKLFF. The CDR3 nucleotides read TGTGCCAGCAGTTCGGGACAGGGAAGATACGTAAATGAAAAACTGTTTTTT.